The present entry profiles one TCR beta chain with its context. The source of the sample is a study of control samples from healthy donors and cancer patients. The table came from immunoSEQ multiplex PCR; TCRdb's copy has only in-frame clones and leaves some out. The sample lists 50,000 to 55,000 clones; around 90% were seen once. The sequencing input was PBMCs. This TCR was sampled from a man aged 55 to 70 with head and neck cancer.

CDR3 nucleotides: TGTGCCAGTAGTATCGGGGAGAACACCGGGGAGCTGTTTTTT. It is translated as CASSIGENTGELFF. This chain links TRBV19 with TRBJ2-2, with TRBD2 as a possible D gene (5 bases). Trimming shortened V by 3 bases and J by 1 base, and 6 bases separated the two germline ends. The CDR3 has 14 residues. Germline loops: CDR1 LNHDA, CDR2 SQIVND (reference sequence).